The subject of this entry is one T cell receptor beta chain. Antigen: not known. This sample is drawn from a study of circulating and synovial CD4+ cells in juvenile arthritis. The V and J ends lost 2 bases and 2 bases respectively, with 11 bases between them. This CDR3 region has 14 residues. Per the germline V gene, CDR1 is SGHRS and CDR2 is YFSETQ. Study-wide results and limits: Bulk blood CD4 repertoires were more diverse than these. CPL versus bulk CD4 samples: T cell genome counts differed by at least an order of magnitude.

This table comes from immunoSEQ multiplex PCR, and its TCRdb copy is limited to in-frame clones, with some not included. The sample holds 34,000 or so clones, approximately 93% seen once. Sequenced sample: CD4+ T cells from blood. The TCR sequence derives from a human donor with juvenile idiopathic arthritis. This chain joins TRBV5-1 and TRBJ2-7, with unresolved D. The CDR3: CASSLQVFPYEQYF. The CDR3, as DNA: TGCGCCAGCAGCTTACAAGTTTTTCCCTACGAGCAGTACTTC.